This T cell receptor beta chain stems from a study of T cells after yellow fever vaccination. TCRdb reprocessed the 5' RACE reads via MiXCR and lists one record per CDR3 protein. The sample carries 70,000 or so distinct CDR3 sequences, around 6.2% recorded once. The CDR3 is made up of 12 amino acids. Germline loops: CDR1 DFQATT, CDR2 SNEGSKA (reference sequence). Trimming took off 6 bases at V and 3 bases at J, with 11 bases between the two ends. This clonotype has at least ten counts. The material was CD4+ T cells sorted from PBMCs, obtained around 15 days after the first yellow fever vaccination. The sequence was collected from a man younger than 35 who received the YFV17D yellow fever vaccine. The gene calls are TRBV20-1 and TRBJ1-2; maybe TRBD1 (5 bases). DNA for the CDR3: TGCAGTGCCCCAGGGAATCACTATGGCTACACCTTC. Translation: CSAPGNHYGYTF.